This T cell receptor (beta chain) was captured in a study of T-cell memory formation after mild COVID-19. From the 5' RACE reads, TCRdb called clonotypes with MiXCR, one entry per CDR3 protein. Seen here are roughly 580,000 distinct CDR3 sequences, roughly 18% observed once, and the top ten hold more than 10%. Notes on the study in general: Day 15 to 85 contracting clones showed balanced CD4/CD8; day 15 to 37 expanders favored CD4+.

As concerns this clonotype: Its antigen is as yet unknown. A junction end diverges from the germline sequence, so it may reflect a read error.

The germline gives CDR1 SGHDN, CDR2 FVKESK. CDR3 size: 12 residues. The clonotype was recovered from an adult woman who had mild COVID-19 (a few samples of this study predate the infection). Cell type and time point are not known. The chain uses TRBV14 and TRBJ2-1; D possibly corresponds to TRBD2 (5 bases). What was sequenced was PBMCs or a T cell subset sorted from them (not recorded which). The CDR3 DNA is TGTGCCAGCAGCCACGGAGGAGTGATAATCGTGTTC. Its translation: CASSHGGVIIVF.